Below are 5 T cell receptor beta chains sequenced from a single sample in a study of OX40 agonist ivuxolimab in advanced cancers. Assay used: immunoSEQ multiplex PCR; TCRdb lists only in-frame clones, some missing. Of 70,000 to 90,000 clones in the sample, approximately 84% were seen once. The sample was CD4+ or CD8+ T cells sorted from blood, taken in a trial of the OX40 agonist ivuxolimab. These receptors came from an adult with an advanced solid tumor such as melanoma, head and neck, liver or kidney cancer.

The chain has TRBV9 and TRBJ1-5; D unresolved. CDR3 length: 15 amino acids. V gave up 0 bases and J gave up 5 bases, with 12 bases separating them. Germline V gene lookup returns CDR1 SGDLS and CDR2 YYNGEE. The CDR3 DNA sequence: TGTGCCAGCAGCGTAGCCCCCACCACGGATCAGCCCCAGCATTTT. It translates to CASSVAPTTDQPQHF.

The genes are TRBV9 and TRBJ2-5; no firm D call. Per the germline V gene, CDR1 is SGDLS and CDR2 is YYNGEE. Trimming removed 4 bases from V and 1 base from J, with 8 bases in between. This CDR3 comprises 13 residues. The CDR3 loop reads CASSPVSQETQYF. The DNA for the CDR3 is TGTGCCAGCAGCCCCGTCTCCCAAGAGACCCAGTACTTC. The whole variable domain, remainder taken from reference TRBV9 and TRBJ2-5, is DSGVTQTPKHLITATGQRVTLRCSPRSGDLSVYWYQQSLDQGLQFLIQYYNGEERAKGNILERFSAQQFPDLHSELNLSSLELGDSALYFCASSPVSQETQYFGPGTRLLVL.

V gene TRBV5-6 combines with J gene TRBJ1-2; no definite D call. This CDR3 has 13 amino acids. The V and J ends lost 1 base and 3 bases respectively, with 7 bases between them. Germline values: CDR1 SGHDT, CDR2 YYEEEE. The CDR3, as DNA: TGTGCCAGCAGCTTGAAAGGGTACTATGGCTACACCTTC. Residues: CASSLKGYYGYTF.

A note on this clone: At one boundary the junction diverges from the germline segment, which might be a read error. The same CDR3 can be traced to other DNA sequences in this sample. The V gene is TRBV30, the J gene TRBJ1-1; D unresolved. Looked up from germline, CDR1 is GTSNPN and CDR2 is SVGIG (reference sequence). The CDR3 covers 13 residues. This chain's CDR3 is CAWSVKLNTEAFF. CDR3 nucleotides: TGTGCCTGGAGTGTAAAACTGAACACTGAGGCTTTCTTT.

The DNA of the CDR3 is TGTGCCAGCAGTTACGGGGGCGTAGAATGGGACACTGAAGCTTTCTTT. This encodes CASSYGGVEWDTEAFF. The chain combines TRBV6-5 with TRBJ1-1, with a weak D call TRBD1 (6 bases). Germline CDR1 and CDR2: MNHEY and SVGAGI. This CDR3 is 16 amino acids long. V was trimmed by 2 bases and J by 3 bases, leaving 16 bases between them.